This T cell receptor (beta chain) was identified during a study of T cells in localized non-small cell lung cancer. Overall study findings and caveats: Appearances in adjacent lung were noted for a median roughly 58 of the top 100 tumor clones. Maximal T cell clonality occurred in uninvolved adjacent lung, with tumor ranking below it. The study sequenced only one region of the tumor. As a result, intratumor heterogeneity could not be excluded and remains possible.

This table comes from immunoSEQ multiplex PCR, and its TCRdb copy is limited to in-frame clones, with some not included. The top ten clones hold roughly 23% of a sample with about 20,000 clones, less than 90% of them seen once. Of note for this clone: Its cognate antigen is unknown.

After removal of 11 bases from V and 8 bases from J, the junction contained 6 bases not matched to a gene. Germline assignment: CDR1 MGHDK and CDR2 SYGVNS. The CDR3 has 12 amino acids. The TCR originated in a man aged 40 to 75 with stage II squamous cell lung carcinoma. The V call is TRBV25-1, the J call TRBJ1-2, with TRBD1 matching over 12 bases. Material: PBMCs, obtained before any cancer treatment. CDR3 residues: CASGQGAWGYTF. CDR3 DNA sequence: TGTGCCTCGGGACAGGGGGCGTGGGGCTACACCTTC.